This TCR beta chain originates from a study of memory CD4+ T cells and cytomegalovirus serostatus. About this clone itself: Its antigen is undetermined.

Overall study findings and caveats: Of approximately 160 reported CMV TCRbeta sequences, 67 were found in memory CD4+ repertoires.

The data were produced by immunoSEQ multiplex PCR, yet TCRdb's version contains in-frame clones alone and is incomplete. The sample has some 50,000 clones; roughly four fifths are singletons. Single viable CD3+CD4+CD8-CD45RO+ cells were sorted as the memory CD4+ T cells. This CDR3 is built from 16 residues. The germline V gene has CDR1 SEHNR and CDR2 FQNEAQ (reference sequence). V was pared by 0 bases and J by 3 bases, with 8 bases of the junction left unmatched. The chain recombines TRBV7-9 with TRBJ2-7, with 7 nucleotides matching TRBD1. Sequencing was performed on memory CD4+ T cells from blood. This receptor was identified in an adult in good health and CMV-seronegative. In nucleotides, the CDR3 is TGTGCCAGCAGCTTAGCCCTGGACAGGAAGCTCTACGAGCAGTACTTC. Translation gives CASSLALDRKLYEQYF.